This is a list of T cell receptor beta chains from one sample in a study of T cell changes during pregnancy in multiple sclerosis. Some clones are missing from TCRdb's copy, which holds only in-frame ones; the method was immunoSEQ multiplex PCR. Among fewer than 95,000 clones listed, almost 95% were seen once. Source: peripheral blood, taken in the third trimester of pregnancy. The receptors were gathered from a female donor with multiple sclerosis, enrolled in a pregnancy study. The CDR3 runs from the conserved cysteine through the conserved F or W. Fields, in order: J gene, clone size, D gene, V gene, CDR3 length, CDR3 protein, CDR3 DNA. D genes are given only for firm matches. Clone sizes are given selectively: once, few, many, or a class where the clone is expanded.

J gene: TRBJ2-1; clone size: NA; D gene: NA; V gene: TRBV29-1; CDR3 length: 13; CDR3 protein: CSVALSDYNEQFF; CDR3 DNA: TGCAGCGTTGCGCTGTCAGATTACAATGAGCAGTTCTTC
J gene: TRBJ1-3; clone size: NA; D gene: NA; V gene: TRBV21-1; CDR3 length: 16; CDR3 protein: CASSKEGLSHRDTIYF; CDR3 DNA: TGTGCCAGCAGCAAAGAGGGGCTTTCACATCGGGACACCATATATTTT
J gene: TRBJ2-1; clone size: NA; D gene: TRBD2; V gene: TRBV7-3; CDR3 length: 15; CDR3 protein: CASSPSGLAGNEQFF; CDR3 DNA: TGTGCCAGCAGCCCCTCGGGACTAGCGGGCAATGAGCAGTTCTTC
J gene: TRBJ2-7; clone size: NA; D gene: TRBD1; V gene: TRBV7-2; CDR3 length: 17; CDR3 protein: CASRLNLAGGRSYEQYF; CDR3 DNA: TGTGCCAGCAGATTAAATCTGGCAGGGGGTAGATCCTACGAGCAGTACTTC
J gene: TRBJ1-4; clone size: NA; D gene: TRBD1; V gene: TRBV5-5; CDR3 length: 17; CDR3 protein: CASSPGTGATIGEKLFF; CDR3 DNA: TGTGCCAGCAGCCCCGGGACAGGGGCGACTATAGGGGAAAAACTGTTTTTT
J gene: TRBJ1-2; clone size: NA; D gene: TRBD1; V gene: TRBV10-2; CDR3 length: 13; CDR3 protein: CASSEGQDYGYTF; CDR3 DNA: TGCGCCAGCAGCGAGGGACAGGACTATGGCTACACCTTC
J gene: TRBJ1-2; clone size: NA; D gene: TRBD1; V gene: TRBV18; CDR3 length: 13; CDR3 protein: CASSLGTVYGYTF; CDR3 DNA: TGTGCCAGCTCGCTCGGGACAGTCTATGGCTACACCTTC
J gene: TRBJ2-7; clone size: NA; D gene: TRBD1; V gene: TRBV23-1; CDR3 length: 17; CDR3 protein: CASSQLASGTATYEQYF; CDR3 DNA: TGCGCCAGCAGTCAATTAGCCTCCGGGACAGCCACCTACGAGCAGTACTTC
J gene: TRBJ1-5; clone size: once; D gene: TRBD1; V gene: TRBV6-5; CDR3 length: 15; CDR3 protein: CASSSETGGYQPQHF; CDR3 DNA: TGTGCCAGCAGTTCGGAAACAGGGGGTTATCAGCCCCAGCATTTT
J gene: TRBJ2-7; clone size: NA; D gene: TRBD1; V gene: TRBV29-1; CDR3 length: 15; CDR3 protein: CSVGAPGTGTYEQYF; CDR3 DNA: TGCAGCGTTGGGGCGCCGGGGACAGGTACCTACGAGCAGTACTTC
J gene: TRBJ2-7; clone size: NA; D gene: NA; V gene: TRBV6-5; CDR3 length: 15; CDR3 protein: CASSYSGQGNYEQYF; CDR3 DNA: TGTGCCAGCAGTTACTCGGGTCAGGGTAACTACGAGCAGTACTTC
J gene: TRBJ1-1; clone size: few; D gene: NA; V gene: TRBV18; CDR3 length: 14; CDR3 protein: CASSPGAQPLGGFF; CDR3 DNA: TGTGCCAGCTCACCGGGGGCGCAACCGCTAGGAGGTTTCTTT
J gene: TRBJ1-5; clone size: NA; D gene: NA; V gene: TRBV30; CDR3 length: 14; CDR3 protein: CAWSGVREGQPQHF; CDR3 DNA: TGTGCCTGGAGTGGAGTCAGGGAGGGTCAGCCCCAGCATTTT
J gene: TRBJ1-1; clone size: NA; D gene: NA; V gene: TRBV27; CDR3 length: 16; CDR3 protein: CASSLIVGRVGTEAFF; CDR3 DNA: TGTGCCAGCAGTTTAATTGTCGGCAGGGTGGGCACTGAAGCTTTCTTT
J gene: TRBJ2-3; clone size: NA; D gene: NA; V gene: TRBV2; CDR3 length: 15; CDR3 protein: CASSEGQGDTDTQYF; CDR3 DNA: TGTGCCAGCAGTGAAGGCCAGGGTGACACAGATACGCAGTATTTT
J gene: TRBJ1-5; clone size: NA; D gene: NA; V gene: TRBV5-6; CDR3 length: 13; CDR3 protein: CASSTGYGQPQHF; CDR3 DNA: TGTGCCAGCAGTACAGGGTACGGTCAGCCCCAGCATTTT
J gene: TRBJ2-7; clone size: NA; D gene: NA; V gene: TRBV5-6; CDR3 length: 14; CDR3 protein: CASSFKGVAYEQYF; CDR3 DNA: TGTGCCAGCAGCTTTAAGGGAGTAGCCTACGAGCAGTACTTC
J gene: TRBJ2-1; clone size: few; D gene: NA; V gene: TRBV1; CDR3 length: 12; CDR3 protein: CTSSQERDEQFF; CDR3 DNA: TGCACCAGCAGCCAAGAGAGGGATGAGCAGTTCTTC
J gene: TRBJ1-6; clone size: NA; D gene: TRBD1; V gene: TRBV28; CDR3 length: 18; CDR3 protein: CATLGQGAGPIMDSPLHF; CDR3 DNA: TGTGCCACCCTCGGACAGGGAGCGGGACCCATAATGGATTCACCCCTCCACTTT
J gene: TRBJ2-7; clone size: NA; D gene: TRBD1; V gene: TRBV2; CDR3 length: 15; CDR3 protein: CASSVPTGVSYEQYF; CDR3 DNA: TGTGCCAGCAGTGTCCCGACAGGGGTCTCCTACGAGCAGTACTTC
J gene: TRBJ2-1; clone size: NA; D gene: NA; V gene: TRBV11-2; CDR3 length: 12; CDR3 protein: CASSLAGIGQFF; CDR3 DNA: TGTGCCAGCAGCTTAGCGGGGATAGGGCAGTTCTTC
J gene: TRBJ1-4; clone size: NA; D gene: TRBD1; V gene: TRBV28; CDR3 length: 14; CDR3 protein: CASSSPTGDEKLFF; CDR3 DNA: TGTGCCAGCAGTAGCCCGACAGGGGATGAAAAACTGTTTTTT
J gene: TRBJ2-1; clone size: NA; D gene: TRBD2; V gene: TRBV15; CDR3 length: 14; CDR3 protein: CATSGTSGYNEQFF; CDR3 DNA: TGTGCCACCAGTGGGACTAGCGGCTACAATGAGCAGTTCTTC
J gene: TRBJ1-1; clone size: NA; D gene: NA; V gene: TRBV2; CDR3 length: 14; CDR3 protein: CASGGAKMNTEAFF; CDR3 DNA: TGTGCCAGCGGGGGGGCCAAGATGAACACTGAAGCTTTCTTT
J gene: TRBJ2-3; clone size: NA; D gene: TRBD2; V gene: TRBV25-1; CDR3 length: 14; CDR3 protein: CASSVASGRNTQYF; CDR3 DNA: TGTGCCAGCAGTGTGGCTAGCGGGAGGAATACGCAGTATTTT
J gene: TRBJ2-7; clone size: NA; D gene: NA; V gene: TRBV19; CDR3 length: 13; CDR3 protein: CASTPPGGIEQYF; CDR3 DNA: TGTGCCAGTACCCCCCCAGGGGGGATCGAGCAGTACTTC